The source of this T cell receptor (beta chain) is a study of technical replicates of blood from several donors. The protocol was immunoSEQ multiplex PCR, while the TCRdb copy is restricted to in-frame clones and leaves out a portion. The table has about 85,000 clones, roughly 94% seen once. CDR3 size: 13 residues. Between the trimmed V and J ends, which lost 2 bases and 4 bases, there was a span of 8 bases. Germline CDR1 and CDR2: MNHEY and SMNVEV (reference sequence). V is TRBV27 and J is TRBJ1-2, with D unclear. The clonotype was recovered from a human donor in good health. Sequenced input: T cells isolated from PBMCs. The CDR3, as DNA: TGTGCCAGCAGTTTACAGGCAGGCTATGGCTACACCTTC. It is translated as CASSLQAGYGYTF.